This T cell receptor beta chain was observed in a study of PD-1 blockade in classical Hodgkin lymphoma. Whole-study context: Patients in the cohort were put on intravenous nivolumab, 3 mg/kg every 2 weeks.

Repertoires were generated with immunoSEQ multiplex PCR, while TCRdb's copy carries only in-frame clones and drops some. Among tens of thousands of clones listed, 73% were seen once. Broader study findings: Patients who responded completely had about the same baseline diversity as newly diagnosed patients. Compared with baseline, CD4+ but not CD8+ TCR diversity had risen significantly by C4D1.

The patients all showed relapse after autologous stem cell transplantation, while their brentuximab vedotin exposure varied. With regard to this clone: Its antigen is unidentified.

The germline V gene encodes CDR1 MNHEY and CDR2 SVGAGI. V dropped 2 bases and J dropped 6 bases, with 13 bases sitting between them. The CDR3 loop spans 14 amino acids. V usage is TRBV6-5 and J usage is TRBJ1-1; D is unclear. This TCR derives from a human donor with classical Hodgkin lymphoma. The sample in question was peripheral blood mononuclear cells (PBMCs), obtained at baseline. This chain's CDR3 is CASSYGYEFPEAFF. CDR3 in DNA: TGTGCCAGCAGTTACGGTTACGAATTCCCTGAAGCTTTCTTT.